Below, one T cell receptor (beta chain) is given with its context. From germline, CDR1 is LGHNT and CDR2 FRNRAP. CDR3 length equals 15 residues. V lost 6 bases and J 0 bases, leaving 12 bases between the germline ends. The data are from a study of blood T cell repertoires in COVID-19. Study-wide background: Acute-phase and convalescent COVID-19 samples originated in the United States, Italy and Spain. PBMCs, B-cell-depleted T cells, or T cells were the source of the cDNA or gDNA that made up the material.

Authors' processing steps: Scientists estimated how many nucleated cells there were by amplifying reference gene primers. Only in-frame clones appear in the TCRdb table, and some are missing; sequencing was by immunoSEQ multiplex PCR. D and trimming were read from the DNA, whereas the V and J calls and clone size are those reported in that table. The sample gives roughly 70,000 clones, approximately 92% of which show up once; roughly 8.8% is in the top ten. The rearrangement joins TRBV12-5 to TRBJ1-5, with D possibly matching TRBD1 (5 bases). The sample consisted of peripheral blood. The source of this sequence is a man older than 75 with acute or convalescent COVID-19. CDR3 in amino acids: CASGLTVYSNQPQHF. CDR3 nucleotide sequence: TGTGCTAGTGGCCTGACAGTATATAGCAATCAGCCCCAGCATTTT. Full variable domain (rest looked up from reference TRBV12-5 and TRBJ1-5): DARVTQTPRHKVTEMGQEVTMRCQPILGHNTVFWYRQTMMQGLELLAYFRNRAPLDDSGMPKDRFSAEMPDATLATLKIQPSEPRDSAVYFCASGLTVYSNQPQHFGDGTRLSIL.